The 18 T cell receptor beta chains given below trace back to one sample, sequenced in a study of cytomegalovirus exposure and HLA in healthy donors. In the PCR, 60 Vbeta and 13 Jbeta primers were used. Data came from immunoSEQ multiplex PCR; TCRdb stores just in-frame clones and leaves some out. This sample carries about 160,000 clones, roughly 84% of them seen once, and the ten largest clones take about 2%. Sequences were obtained from PBMCs. Source of these receptors: a man younger than 35 in good health and CMV-seropositive.

This sequence joins TRBV7-2 and TRBJ2-3, with TRBD2 matching 9 bases. This CDR3 spans 16 amino acids. Germline V gives CDR1 SGHTA, CDR2 FQGNSA. The V gene end was trimmed by 1 base and the J gene end by 3 bases; junction bases not matched to a gene: 5. The CDR3 protein is CASSLEAGGRTDTQYF. CDR3 in DNA: TGTGCCAGCAGCTTAGAGGCGGGGGGGAGGACAGATACGCAGTATTTT.

The gene calls are TRBV4-2 and TRBJ2-3, with 9 nucleotides matching TRBD2. The CDR3 runs to 15 residues. Germline V gene sequence: CDR1 LGHNA, CDR2 YNFKEQ. V trimming: 4 bases; J trimming: 3 bases; junction bases outside the gene matches: 5. CDR3 DNA sequence: TGTGCCAGCAGCCCTAGCGGGGCAGCAACAGATACGCAGTATTTT. Amino acid sequence: CASSPSGAATDTQYF.

The genes are TRBV30 and TRBJ2-7, with TRBD1 matching over 7 bases. The CDR3 length is 12 residues. CDR1 and CDR2 (germline): GTSNPN, SVGIG (reference sequence). V dropped 1 base and J dropped 5; count of bases not matched to a gene: 2. CDR3 nucleotides: TGTGCCTGGAGTGGACAGGGTAACGAGCAGTACTTC. This gives the protein CAWSGQGNEQYF.

V usage is TRBV7-2 and J usage is TRBJ2-7; 10 bases line up with TRBD1. Germline V gene lookup returns CDR1 SGHTA and CDR2 FQGNSA. V shed 3 bases and J 7 bases; nucleotides not matched to a gene: 9. CDR3 size: 15 residues. The CDR3 reads CASSLGGTGEREQYF. In DNA form, the CDR3 reads TGTGCCAGCAGCTTGGGGGGGACAGGGGAGAGGGAGCAGTACTTC.

This clone has more than one count but fewer than ten. The chain links TRBV6-5 to TRBJ2-7, with D possibly being TRBD1 (5 bases). V lost 4 bases, J lost 5 bases, and 21 bases lay in between. From germline, CDR1 is MNHEY and CDR2 SVGAGI. The CDR3 consists of 16 residues. CDR3 in DNA: TGTGCCAGCAGTTTTATCTCTTTAGGGGCCTTGGACGAGCAGTACTTC. It specifies CASSFISLGALDEQYF.

The J gene is TRBJ2-7, the V gene TRBV5-1; D may be TRBD1 (7 bases). The CDR3 runs to 13 residues. The V and J ends lost 4 bases and 4 bases respectively, with 12 bases between them. CDR1 and CDR2 (germline): SGHRS, YFSETQ. This CDR3 is CASSGGGGYEQYF. In DNA, the CDR3 is TGCGCCAGCAGCGGAGGGGGCGGGTACGAGCAGTACTTC. The full variable domain, completed using reference TRBV5-1 and TRBJ2-7, is KAGVTQTPRYLIKTRGQQVTLSCSPISGHRSVSWYQQTPGQGLQFLFEYFSETQRNKGNFPGRFSGRQFSNSRSEMNVSTLELGDSALYLCASSGGGGYEQYFGPGTRLTVT.

This clone was seen just once. J is TRBJ2-5 and V is TRBV7-6; D call uncertain. V lost 5 bases and J lost 1, with 14 bases in between. The CDR3 sequence is 15 residues long. Germline CDR1 reads SGHVS; CDR2 reads FNYEAQ. The CDR3 region has the DNA TGTGCCAGCAGCCGAGATGGGCAGCTCCAAGAGACCCAGTACTTC. It encodes CASSRDGQLQETQYF. Full variable domain (outside the CDR3, taken from reference TRBV7-6 and TRBJ2-5): GAGVSQSPRYKVTKRGQDVALRCDPISGHVSLYWYRQALGQGPEFLTYFNYEAQQDKSGLPNDRFSAERPEGSISTLTIQRTEQRDSAMYRCASSRDGQLQETQYFGPGTRLLVL.

The table lists this clone with a few counts. This rearrangement joins TRBV7-2 to TRBJ1-2; tentatively, D is TRBD1 (6 bases). V lost 5 bases and J lost 9, with 16 bases in between. CDR1 is SGHTA and CDR2 is FQGNSA in the germline V gene. The CDR3 sequence is 13 residues long. The CDR3 sequence is CASSRTGSVSYTF. The CDR3 region has the DNA TGTGCCAGCAGCCGTACAGGGTCCGTTAGCTACACCTTC.

The chain carries TRBV7-2 and TRBJ1-6; the D gene is possibly TRBD1 (6 bases). V was trimmed by 6 bases and J by 10 bases, leaving 28 bases between them. This CDR3 region has 18 residues. The germline gives CDR1 SGHTA, CDR2 FQGNSA. DNA for the CDR3: TGTGCCAGCAGTCCCCGCTTTTTGACCCAGGGGTCTTACTCACCCCTCCACTTT. It is translated as CASSPRFLTQGSYSPLHF. The full variable domain, in which reference TRBV7-2 and TRBJ1-6 provide the parts outside the CDR3, is GAGVSQSPSNKVTEKGKDVELRCDPISGHTALYWYRQSLGQGLEFLIYFQGNSAPDKSGLPSDRFSAERTGGSVSTLTIQRTQQEDSAVYLCASSPRFLTQGSYSPLHFGNGTRLTVT.

This clone was seen a single time. The chain has TRBV9 and TRBJ1-1; 7 nucleotides line up with TRBD1. This CDR3 contains 13 residues. V lost 1 base to trimming and J lost 4 bases; unmatched junction nucleotides: 1. Germline V gene lookup returns CDR1 SGDLS and CDR2 YYNGEE. CDR3 nucleotide sequence: TGTGCCAGCAGCGTACAGGGGGGCACTGAAGCTTTCTTT. Translation gives CASSVQGGTEAFF.

This clone was seen just once. V gene TRBV5-1 combines with J gene TRBJ2-1; a weak D match, TRBD1 (6 bases). The V and J ends lost 0 bases and 1 base respectively, with 8 bases between them. Germline CDR1 SGHRS, CDR2 YFSETQ. This CDR3 region has 15 residues. CDR3 loop: CASSLVQGSYNEQFF. As DNA, the CDR3 is TGCGCCAGCAGCTTGGTTCAGGGGTCCTACAATGAGCAGTTCTTC.

The J gene is TRBJ2-2, the V gene TRBV30; TRBD2 is a possible D gene (6 bases). The CDR3 spans 15 residues. Trimming took off 4 bases at V and 2 bases at J, with 14 bases between the two ends. CDR1 GTSNPN and CDR2 SVGIG come from the germline V gene (reference sequence). CDR3 nucleotides: TGTGCCTGGATCAAGGCTAGCGTTAACACCGGGGAGCTGTTTTTT. Translation: CAWIKASVNTGELFF.

The chain joins TRBV15 to TRBJ2-7; D perhaps matches TRBD1 (5 bases). This CDR3 region has 12 residues. Germline CDR1 reads LNHNV; CDR2 reads YYDKDF (reference sequence). V was cut by 3 bases and J by 4 bases, with 7 bases left in between. The CDR3 protein is CATSSTGYEQYF. CDR3 coding DNA: TGTGCCACCAGCAGCACAGGTTACGAGCAGTACTTC.

This chain connects TRBV2 to TRBJ1-4; no reliable D call. The CDR3 covers 13 residues. The V end lost 8 bases, the J end lost 6 bases, and 13 bases lay between the germline ends. CDR1 is SNHLY and CDR2 is FYNNEI in the germline V gene. CDR3 loop: CASVPFGYEKLFF. CDR3 in DNA: TGTGCCAGCGTACCCTTCGGGTATGAAAAACTGTTTTTT.

This clone showed up just once. CDR3 sequence (DNA): TGTGCCAGCAGCAAACGACAGACAGCCTACTCTGGAAACACCATATATTTT. It is translated as CASSKRQTAYSGNTIYF. The chain recombines TRBV11-3 with TRBJ1-3; maybe TRBD1 (5 bases). The CDR3 is 17 amino acids. V was trimmed by 5 bases and J by 0 bases, leaving 17 bases between them. CDR1 is SGHNT, CDR2 YENEEA, per germline.

Here the CDR3 DNA reads TGTGCCAGCAGCCAGACTTGGGAGGACACAGATACGCAGTATTTT. This sequence encodes CASSQTWEDTDTQYF. This chain joins TRBV7-9 and TRBJ2-3, with D tentatively TRBD2 (6 bases). Germline V CDR1 and CDR2: SEHNR, FQNEAQ (reference sequence). Trimming stripped 5 bases from V and 2 bases from J, with 14 bases between. The CDR3 length is 15 residues.

The rearrangement joins TRBV9 to TRBJ1-3; 12 nucleotides line up with TRBD1. CDR3 size: 17 residues. Germline CDR1 SGDLS, CDR2 YYNGEE. V shed 3 bases, J shed 4 bases, and the junction held 8 bases outside the gene matches. CDR3 residues: CASSEYPGQGAGNTIYF. DNA of the CDR3: TGTGCCAGCAGCGAGTACCCGGGACAGGGGGCCGGAAACACCATATATTTT.

This clone turned up a few times. This chain uses TRBV15 with TRBJ2-6; D is perhaps TRBD1 (5 bases). This CDR3 comprises 18 residues. The ends were cut back, 0 bases at V and 0 bases at J, with 12 bases in the middle. Germline V gives CDR1 LNHNV, CDR2 YYDKDF (reference sequence). The CDR3 DNA follows: TGTGCCACCAGCAGAGATAGGGGTGTCTTCTCTGGGGCCAACGTCCTGACTTTC. Amino acid sequence: CATSRDRGVFSGANVLTF.